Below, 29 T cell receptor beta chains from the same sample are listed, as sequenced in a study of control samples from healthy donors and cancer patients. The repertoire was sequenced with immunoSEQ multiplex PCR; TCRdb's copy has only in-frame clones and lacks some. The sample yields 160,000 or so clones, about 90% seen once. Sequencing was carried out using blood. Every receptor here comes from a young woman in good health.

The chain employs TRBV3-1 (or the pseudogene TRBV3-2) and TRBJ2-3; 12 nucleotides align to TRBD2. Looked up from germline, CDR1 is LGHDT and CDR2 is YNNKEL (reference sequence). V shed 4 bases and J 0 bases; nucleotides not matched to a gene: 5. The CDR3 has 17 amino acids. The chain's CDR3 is CASSPLGTSGSTDTQYF. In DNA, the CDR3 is TGTGCCAGCAGCCCACTAGGGACTAGCGGGAGCACAGATACGCAGTATTTT.

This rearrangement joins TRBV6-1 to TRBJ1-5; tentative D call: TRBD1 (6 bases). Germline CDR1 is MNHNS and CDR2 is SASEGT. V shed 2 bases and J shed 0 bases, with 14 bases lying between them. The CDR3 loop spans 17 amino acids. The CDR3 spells CASSEYRDQYSNQPQHF. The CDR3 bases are TGTGCCAGCAGTGAATACAGGGACCAGTATAGCAATCAGCCCCAGCATTTT.

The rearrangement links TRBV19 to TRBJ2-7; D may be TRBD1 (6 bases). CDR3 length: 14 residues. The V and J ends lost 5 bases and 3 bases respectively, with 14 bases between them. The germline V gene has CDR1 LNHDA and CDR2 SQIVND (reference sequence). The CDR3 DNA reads TGTGCCAGTAGTTATCAGGGGCGCTACTACGAGCAGTACTTC. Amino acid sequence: CASSYQGRYYEQYF.

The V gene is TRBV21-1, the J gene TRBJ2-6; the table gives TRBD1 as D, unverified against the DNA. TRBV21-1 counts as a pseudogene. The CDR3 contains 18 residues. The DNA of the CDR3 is TGTGCCAGCAGCAAAGAGGTCGGACAGTCCACTGGGGCCAACGTCCTGACTTTC. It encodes CASSKEVGQSTGANVLTF.

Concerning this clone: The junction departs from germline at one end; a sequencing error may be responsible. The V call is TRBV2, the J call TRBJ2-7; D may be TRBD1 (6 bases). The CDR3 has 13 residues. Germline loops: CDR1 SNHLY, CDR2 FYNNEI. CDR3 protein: CASSGDTSNEQYF. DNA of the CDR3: TGTGCCAGCAGTGGGGACACCTCCAACGAGCAGTACTTC.

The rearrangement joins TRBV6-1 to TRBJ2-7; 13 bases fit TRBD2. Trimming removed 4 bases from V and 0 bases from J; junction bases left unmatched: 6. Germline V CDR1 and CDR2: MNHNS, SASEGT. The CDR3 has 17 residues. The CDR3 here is CASSGQLAGGPSYEQYF. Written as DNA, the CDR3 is TGTGCCAGCAGTGGCCAACTAGCGGGAGGGCCCTCCTACGAGCAGTACTTC.

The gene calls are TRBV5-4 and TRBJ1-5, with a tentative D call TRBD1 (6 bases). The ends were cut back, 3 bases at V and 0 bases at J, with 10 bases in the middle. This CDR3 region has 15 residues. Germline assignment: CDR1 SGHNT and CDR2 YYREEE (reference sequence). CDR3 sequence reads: CASSWGPYSNQPQHF. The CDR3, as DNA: TGTGCCAGCAGCTGGGGGCCCTATAGCAATCAGCCCCAGCATTTT.

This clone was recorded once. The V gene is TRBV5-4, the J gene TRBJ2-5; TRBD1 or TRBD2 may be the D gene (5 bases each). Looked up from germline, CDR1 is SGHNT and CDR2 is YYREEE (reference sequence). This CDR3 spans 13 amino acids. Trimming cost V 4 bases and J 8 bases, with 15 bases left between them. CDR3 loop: CASSPRAGATQYF. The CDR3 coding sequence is TGTGCCAGCAGCCCCCGAGCCGGGGCCACCCAGTACTTC.

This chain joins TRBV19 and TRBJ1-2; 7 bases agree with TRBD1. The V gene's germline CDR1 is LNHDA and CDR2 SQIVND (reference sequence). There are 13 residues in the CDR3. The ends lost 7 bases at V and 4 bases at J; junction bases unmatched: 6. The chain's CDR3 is CASTLGTVYGYTF. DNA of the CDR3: TGTGCCAGTACCCTCGGGACAGTCTATGGCTACACCTTC.

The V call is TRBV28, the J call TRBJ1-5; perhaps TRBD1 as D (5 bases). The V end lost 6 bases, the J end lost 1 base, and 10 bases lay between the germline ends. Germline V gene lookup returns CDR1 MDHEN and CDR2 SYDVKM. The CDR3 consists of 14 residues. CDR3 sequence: CASRPGGSNQPQHF. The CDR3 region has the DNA TGTGCCAGCAGGCCGGGGGGGAGCAATCAGCCCCAGCATTTT.

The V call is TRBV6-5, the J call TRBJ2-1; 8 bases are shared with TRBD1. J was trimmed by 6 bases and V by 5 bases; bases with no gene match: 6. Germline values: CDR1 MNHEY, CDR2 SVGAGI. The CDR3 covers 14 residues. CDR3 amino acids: CASSTGTGTNEQFF. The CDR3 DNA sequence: TGTGCCAGCAGTACCGGGACAGGCACCAATGAGCAGTTCTTC.

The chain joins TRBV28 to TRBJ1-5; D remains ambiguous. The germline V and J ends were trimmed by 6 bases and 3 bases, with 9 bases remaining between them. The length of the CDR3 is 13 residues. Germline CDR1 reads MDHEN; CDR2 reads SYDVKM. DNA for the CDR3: TGTGCCAGCAGCCCGGGGAACAATCAGCCCCAGCATTTT. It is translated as CASSPGNNQPQHF.

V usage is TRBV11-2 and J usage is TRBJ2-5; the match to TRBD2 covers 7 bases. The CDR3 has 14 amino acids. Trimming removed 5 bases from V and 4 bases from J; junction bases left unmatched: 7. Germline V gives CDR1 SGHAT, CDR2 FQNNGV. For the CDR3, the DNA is TGTGCCAGCAGCCTACTAGCGAGTGGAGAGACCCAGTACTTC. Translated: CASSLLASGETQYF.

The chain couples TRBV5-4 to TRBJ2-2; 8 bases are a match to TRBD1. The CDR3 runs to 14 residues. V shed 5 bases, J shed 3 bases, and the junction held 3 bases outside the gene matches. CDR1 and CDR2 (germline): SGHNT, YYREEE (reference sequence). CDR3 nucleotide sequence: TGTGCCAGCAGTCTGACAGGGGACACCGGGGAGCTGTTTTTT. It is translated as CASSLTGDTGELFF.

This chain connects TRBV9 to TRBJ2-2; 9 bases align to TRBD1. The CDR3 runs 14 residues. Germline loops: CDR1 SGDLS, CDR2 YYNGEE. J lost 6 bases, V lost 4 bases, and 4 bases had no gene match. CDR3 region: CASSFRQGAGELFF. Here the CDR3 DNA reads TGTGCCAGCAGCTTCCGACAGGGGGCCGGGGAGCTGTTTTTT.

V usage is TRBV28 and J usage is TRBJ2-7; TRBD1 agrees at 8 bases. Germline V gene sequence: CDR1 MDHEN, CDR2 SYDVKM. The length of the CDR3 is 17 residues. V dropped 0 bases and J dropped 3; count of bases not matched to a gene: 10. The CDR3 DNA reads TGTGCCAGCAGTTTATGGGGGGTCGGGACAGGTCTCTACGAGCAGTACTTC. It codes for CASSLWGVGTGLYEQYF.

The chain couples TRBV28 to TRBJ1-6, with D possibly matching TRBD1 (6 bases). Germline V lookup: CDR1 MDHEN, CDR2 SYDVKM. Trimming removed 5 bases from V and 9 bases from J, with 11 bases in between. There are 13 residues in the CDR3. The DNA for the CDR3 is TGTGCCAGCAGTAGGGACACGCTTTCACCCCTCCACTTT. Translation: CASSRDTLSPLHF. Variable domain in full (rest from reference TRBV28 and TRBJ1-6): DVKVTQSSRYLVKRTGEKVFLECVQDMDHENMFWYRQDPGLGLRLIYFSYDVKMKEKGDIPEGYSVSREKKERFSLILESASTNQTSMYLCASSRDTLSPLHFGNGTRLTVT.

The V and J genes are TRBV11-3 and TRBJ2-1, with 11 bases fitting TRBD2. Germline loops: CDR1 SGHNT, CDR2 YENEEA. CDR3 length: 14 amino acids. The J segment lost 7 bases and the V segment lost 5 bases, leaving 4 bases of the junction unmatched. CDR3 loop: CASSHSGRENEQFF. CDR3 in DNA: TGTGCCAGCAGCCATAGCGGGAGGGAAAATGAGCAGTTCTTC. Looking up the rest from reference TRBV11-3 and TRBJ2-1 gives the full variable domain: EAGVVQSPRYKIIEKKQPVAFWCNPISGHNTLYWYLQNLGQGPELLIRYENEEAVDDSQLPKDRFSAERLKGVDSTLKIQPAELGDSAVYLCASSHSGRENEQFFGPGTRLTVL.

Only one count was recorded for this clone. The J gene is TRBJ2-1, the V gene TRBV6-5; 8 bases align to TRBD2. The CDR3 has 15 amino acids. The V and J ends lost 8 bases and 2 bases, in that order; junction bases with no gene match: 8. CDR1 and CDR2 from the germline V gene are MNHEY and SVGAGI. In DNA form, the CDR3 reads TGTGCCAGCCGCGACGGACTAGCTCCCTACAATGAGCAGTTCTTC. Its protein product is CASRDGLAPYNEQFF.

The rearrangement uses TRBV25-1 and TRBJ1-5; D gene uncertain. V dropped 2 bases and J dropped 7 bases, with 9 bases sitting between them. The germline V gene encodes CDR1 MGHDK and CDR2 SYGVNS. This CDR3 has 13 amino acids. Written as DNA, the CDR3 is TGTGCCAGCAGTGAACGTGGAGGACAGCCCCAGCATTTT. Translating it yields CASSERGGQPQHF.

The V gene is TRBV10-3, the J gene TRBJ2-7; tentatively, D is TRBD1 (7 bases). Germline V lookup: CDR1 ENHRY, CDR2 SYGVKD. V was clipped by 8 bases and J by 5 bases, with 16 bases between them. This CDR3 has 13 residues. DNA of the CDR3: TGTGCCATCCTTAGACAGGGAGGAGACGAGCAGTACTTC. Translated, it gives CAILRQGGDEQYF.

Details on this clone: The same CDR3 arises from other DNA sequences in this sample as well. The CDR3 protein is CASSYSGSYGYTF. The CDR3 DNA follows: TGTGCCAGCAGTTACTCAGGGAGCTATGGCTACACCTTC. This sequence joins TRBV6-5 and TRBJ1-2; D unclear. Germline-derived CDR1 and CDR2 are MNHEY and SVGAGI. Trimming pared 0 bases from V and 4 bases from J, leaving 6 bases between. This CDR3 spans 13 amino acids.

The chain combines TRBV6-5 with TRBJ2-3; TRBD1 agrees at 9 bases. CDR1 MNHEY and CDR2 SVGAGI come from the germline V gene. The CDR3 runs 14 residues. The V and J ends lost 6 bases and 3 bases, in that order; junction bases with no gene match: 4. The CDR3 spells CASRRQGGTDTQYF. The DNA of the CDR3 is TGTGCCAGCAGGAGACAGGGGGGTACAGATACGCAGTATTTT.

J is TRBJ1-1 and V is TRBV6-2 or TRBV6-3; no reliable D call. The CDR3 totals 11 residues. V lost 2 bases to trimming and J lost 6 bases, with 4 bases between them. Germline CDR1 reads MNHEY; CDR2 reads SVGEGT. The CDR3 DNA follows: TGTGCCAGCAGTTACGTGGCTGAAGCTTTCTTT. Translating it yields CASSYVAEAFF.

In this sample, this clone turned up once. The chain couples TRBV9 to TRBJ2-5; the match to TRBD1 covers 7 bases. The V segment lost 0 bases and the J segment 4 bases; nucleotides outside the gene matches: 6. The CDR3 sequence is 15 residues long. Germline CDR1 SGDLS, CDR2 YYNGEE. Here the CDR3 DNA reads TGTGCCAGCAGCGTAGGTACAGGGGAAGGAGAGACCCAGTACTTC. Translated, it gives CASSVGTGEGETQYF. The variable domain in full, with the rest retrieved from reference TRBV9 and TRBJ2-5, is DSGVTQTPKHLITATGQRVTLRCSPRSGDLSVYWYQQSLDQGLQFLIQYYNGEERAKGNILERFSAQQFPDLHSELNLSSLELGDSALYFCASSVGTGEGETQYFGPGTRLLVL.

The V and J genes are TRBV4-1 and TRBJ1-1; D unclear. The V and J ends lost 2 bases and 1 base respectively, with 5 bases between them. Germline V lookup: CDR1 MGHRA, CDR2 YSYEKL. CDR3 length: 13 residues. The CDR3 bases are TGCGCCAGCAGCCAATCAAGGAACACTGAAGCTTTCTTT. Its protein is CASSQSRNTEAFF.

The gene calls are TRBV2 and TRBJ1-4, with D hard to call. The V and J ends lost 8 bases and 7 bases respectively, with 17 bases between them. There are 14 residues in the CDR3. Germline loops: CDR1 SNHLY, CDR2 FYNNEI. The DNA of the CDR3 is TGTGCCAGCCGGCGTGGAGGAGAGAGTGAAAAACTGTTTTTT. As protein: CASRRGGESEKLFF.

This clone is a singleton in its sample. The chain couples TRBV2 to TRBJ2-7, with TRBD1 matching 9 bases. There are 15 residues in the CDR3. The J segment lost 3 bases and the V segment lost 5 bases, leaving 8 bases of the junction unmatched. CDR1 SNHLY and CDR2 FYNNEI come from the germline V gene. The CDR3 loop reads CASSSYRDRDYEQYF. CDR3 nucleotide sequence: TGTGCCAGCAGTTCCTACCGGGACAGGGACTACGAGCAGTACTTC. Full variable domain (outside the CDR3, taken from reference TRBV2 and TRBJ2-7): EPEVTQTPSHQVTQMGQEVILRCVPISNHLYFYWYRQILGQKVEFLVSFYNNEISEKSEIFDDQFSVERPDGSNFTLKIRSTKLEDSAMYFCASSSYRDRDYEQYFGPGTRLTVT.

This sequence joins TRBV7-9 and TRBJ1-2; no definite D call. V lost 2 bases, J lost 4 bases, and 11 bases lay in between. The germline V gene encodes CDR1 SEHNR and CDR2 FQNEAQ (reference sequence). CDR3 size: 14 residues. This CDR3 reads CASSLFYTGYGYTF. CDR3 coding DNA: TGTGCCAGCAGCTTATTTTATACTGGCTATGGCTACACCTTC. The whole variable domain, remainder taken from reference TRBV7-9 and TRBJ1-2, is DTGVSQNPRHKITKRGQNVTFRCDPISEHNRLYWYRQTLGQGPEFLTYFQNEAQLEKSRLLSDRFSAERPKGSFSTLEIQRTEQGDSAMYLCASSLFYTGYGYTFGSGTRLTVV.